The 20 T cell receptor beta chains below were found in one sample sequenced in a study of tumor and adjacent non-tumor tissue in lung cancer. RNA was extracted from bulk tissue without any cell sorting. The library came from three nested PCR rounds adapted from ARM-PCR protocols. TCRdb analysed the multiplex PCR reads with MiXCR anew, one entry per CDR3 protein. The profile shows 100,000 to 150,000 distinct CDR3 sequences, over 65% of them singletons. The specimen sequenced was lung tumor tissue. These receptors were obtained from a young man with non-small cell lung cancer.

In this sample, this clonotype turned up a few times. The gene calls are TRBV6-5 and TRBJ1-5; the D gene is possibly TRBD1 (6 bases). The germline CDR1 and CDR2 sequences are MNHEY and SVGAGI. CDR3 length: 15 residues. The germline V and J ends were trimmed by 5 bases and 6 bases, with 17 bases remaining between them. CDR3: CASSQYRDGGQPQHF. CDR3 DNA: TGTGCCAGCAGTCAGTACAGGGATGGGGGTCAGCCCCAGCATTTT.

With respect to this clonotype: One base away lies a much larger clone, so this may be a sequencing read error. The rearrangement links TRBV12-3 or TRBV12-4 to TRBJ1-2, with D possibly being TRBD1 (5 bases). Trimming cost V 3 bases and J 8 bases, with 16 bases left between them. The CDR3 length is 14 residues. Written as DNA, the CDR3 is TGTGCCAGCAGTTTGATACAGGAGTTGGGCGGCTACACCTTC. It translates to CASSLIQELGGYTF.

Points on this clonotype: A much more abundant neighbour one base away suggests this may be a read error. V and J are TRBV13 and TRBJ2-1; TRBD1 matches 10 bases. The germline CDR1 and CDR2 sequences are PRHDT and FYEKMQ (reference sequence). This CDR3 has 17 amino acids. CDR3 coding DNA: TGTGTCAGCAGCTTAGCCCGGGACAGGGGAGGACTCGATGAGCAGTTCTTC. It codes for CVSSLARDRGGLDEQFF.

This clonotype has a handful of counts. The chain is built from TRBV5-5 and TRBJ1-1; D is unclear. Germline CDR1 reads SGHKS; CDR2 reads YYEKEE (reference sequence). The CDR3 contains 14 residues. V was clipped by 4 bases and J by 2 bases, with 12 bases between them. This chain's CDR3 is CASSQATVNTEAFF. CDR3 coding DNA: TGTGCCAGCAGCCAAGCGACGGTTAACACTGAAGCTTTCTTT.

Points on this clonotype: A single base separates this from a much larger clone, so it may be a read error. V usage is TRBV7-2 and J usage is TRBJ2-1, with D unclear. This CDR3 contains 13 residues. Per the germline V gene, CDR1 is SGHTA and CDR2 is FQGNSA. The CDR3 loop is CAISSVGDNEQFF. The CDR3 DNA reads as TGTGCCATCAGCTCGGTGGGTGACAATGAGCAGTTCTTC. Using reference TRBV7-2 and TRBJ2-1 for the parts outside the CDR3, the full variable domain is GAGVSQSPSNKVTEKGKDVELRCDPISGHTALYWYRQSLGQGLEFLIYFQGNSAPDKSGLPSDRFSAERTGGSVSTLTIQRTQQEDSAVYLCAISSVGDNEQFFGPGTRLTVL.

In regard to this clonotype: This may come from a read error, since a much larger clone is one base off. The gene calls are TRBV20-1 and TRBJ2-5; tentative D call: TRBD2 (5 bases). This CDR3 is built from 17 residues. V was shortened by 3 bases and J by 5 bases, with 25 bases between the two germline ends. Per the germline V gene, CDR1 is DFQATT and CDR2 is SNEGSKA (reference sequence). The CDR3 DNA reads as TGCAGTGCTAGGGTAGTAGCGTGGGGAATTACTCCGGAGACCCAGTACTTC. Its protein product is CSARVVAWGITPETQYF.

This chain uses TRBV11-3 with TRBJ1-1, with 9 bases matching TRBD1. This CDR3 is 15 amino acids long. CDR1 and CDR2 from the germline V gene are SGHNT and YENEEA. With 5 bases clipped from V and 10 bases from J, the junction kept 14 bases outside the gene matches. The chain's CDR3 is CASSLRGQGFTVAFF. The CDR3 DNA is TGTGCCAGCAGCCTAAGGGGACAGGGTTTCACCGTAGCTTTCTTT.

The V gene is TRBV6-1, the J gene TRBJ2-2; D unresolved. The CDR3 covers 15 residues. Germline CDR1 is MNHNS and CDR2 is SASEGT. V lost 7 bases to trimming and J lost 5 bases, with 17 bases between them. The CDR3 sequence is CASIQCTVPTGELFF. DNA of the CDR3: TGTGCCAGCATTCAATGCACAGTCCCAACCGGGGAGCTGTTTTTT.

Points on this clonotype: A read error may be the cause here, since a much bigger clone is one base away. The chain recombines TRBV20-1 with TRBJ2-6; 7 bases are shared with TRBD1. Germline V gives CDR1 DFQATT, CDR2 SNEGSKA (reference sequence). The CDR3 has 17 residues. CDR3 nucleotides: TGCAATGCTAGAGCACGGACAGGACTGGAAGGGGCCAACGTCCTGACTTTC. Translating gives CNARARTGLEGANVLTF.

V usage is TRBV12-3 or TRBV12-4 and J usage is TRBJ1-1, with D maybe TRBD1 (5 bases). The CDR3 has 13 residues. This CDR3 is CVSTQTESTEAFF. The CDR3 DNA reads as TGTGTTAGCACCCAGACAGAGAGCACTGAAGCTTTCTTT.

Turning to this clonotype: One base away lies a much larger clone, so this may be a sequencing read error. The chain employs TRBV4-1 and TRBJ1-4; possibly TRBD1 for D (6 bases). Germline V gene sequence: CDR1 MGHRA, CDR2 YSYEKL. This CDR3 region has 17 residues. Here the CDR3 DNA reads TGCGCCAACAGCCAAGATTCTACGGACAGCCTAAGGGAAAAACTGTTTTTT. Its protein is CANSQDSTDSLREKLFF.

In this sample, this clonotype turned up a few times. This sequence joins TRBV9 and TRBJ2-1; D unclear. The germline V gene has CDR1 SGDLS and CDR2 YYNGEE. This CDR3 comprises 13 residues. Trimming shortened V by 4 bases and J by 5 bases, and 10 bases separated the two germline ends. The CDR3 DNA is TGTGCCAGCAGCTCGGACGTGGACAATGAGCAGTTCTTC. It encodes CASSSDVDNEQFF.

Remarks on this clonotype: This could be a read error, since a much larger clone is one nucleotide away. The V gene is TRBV6-2 or TRBV6-3, the J gene TRBJ1-6, with D unclear. The CDR3 runs 12 residues. The germline V gene has CDR1 MNHEY and CDR2 SVGEGT. CDR3 amino acids: CASSYGNLPLHF. Here the CDR3 DNA reads TGTGCCAGCAGTTATGGGAATTTACCCCTCCACTTT.

This chain joins TRBV20-1 and TRBJ2-1; D is perhaps TRBD2 (6 bases). The CDR3 consists of 14 residues. CDR1 is DFQATT and CDR2 is SNEGSKA in the germline V gene (reference sequence). The CDR3 loop reads CNAQAVGGHNEQFF. Written as DNA, the CDR3 is TGCAATGCCCAGGCGGTGGGAGGCCACAATGAGCAGTTCTTC.

Comments on this clonotype: This may come from a read error, since a much larger clone is one base off. This chain joins TRBV5-4 and TRBJ2-3, with D tentatively TRBD2 (6 bases). Deletions cut 2 bases from V and 6 bases from J, with 13 bases between. The length of the CDR3 is 14 residues. Germline lookup yields CDR1 SGHNT and CDR2 YYREEE (reference sequence). CDR3 nucleotides: TGTGCCAGCAGCTTTCCGGCGGGGATTGATACGCAGTATTTT. It encodes CASSFPAGIDTQYF.

As concerns this clonotype: This may come from a read error, since a much larger clone is one base off. The chain is built from TRBV6-2 or TRBV6-3 and TRBJ1-1, with unresolved D. The CDR3 has 11 amino acids. The V gene's germline CDR1 is MNHEY and CDR2 SVGEGT. V was clipped by 4 bases and J by 5 bases, with 5 bases between them. DNA for the CDR3: TGTGCCAGCAGTTTCGGGACTGAAGCTTTCTTT. Protein: CASSFGTEAFF.

The table lists this clonotype with a count of one. This chain joins TRBV7-2 and TRBJ1-5; D uncertain. Germline V gene data show CDR1 as SGHTA and CDR2 as FQGNSA. This CDR3 region has 14 residues. Trimming left V 1 base short and J 6 bases short, with 10 bases between. CDR3 residues: CASSLVRTSQPQHF. CDR3 nucleotides: TGTGCCAGCAGCTTAGTACGGACCAGTCAGCCCCAGCATTTT.

The chain joins TRBV11-3 to TRBJ2-3; D is unresolved. From germline, CDR1 is SGHNT and CDR2 YENEEA. The CDR3 runs 13 residues. V lost 5 bases and J lost 8, with 14 bases in between. The DNA of the CDR3 is TGTGCCAGCAGCCGTGAACACACATGTACGCAGTATTTT. This sequence encodes CASSREHTCTQYF.

This clonotype was counted ten times or more. V usage is TRBV6-5 and J usage is TRBJ2-1; D gene unclear. CDR3 size: 12 residues. CDR1 MNHEY and CDR2 SVGAGI come from the germline V gene. The V and J ends lost 4 bases and 4 bases respectively, with 5 bases between them. The chain's CDR3 is CASSSRYNEQFF. DNA of the CDR3: TGTGCCAGCAGTTCCCGGTACAATGAGCAGTTCTTC.

About this clonotype itself: No conserved phenylalanine or tryptophan ends this CDR3, so it is likely a read error. The V call is TRBV11-3, the J call TRBJ2-4; D is ambiguous. Germline CDR1 SGHNT, CDR2 YENEEA. The V end was cut by 6 bases, the J end by 0 bases, with 12 bases between. The CDR3 totals 15 residues. DNA for the CDR3: TGTGCCAGCAGTCACCCAGTCCGAGCCAAAAACATTCAGTACATC. This codes for CASSHPVRAKNIQYI.